These 19 T cell receptor beta chains came from one sample sequenced in a study of identical twins. TCRdb called the 5' RACE reads again in MiXCR, with one record for every CDR3 protein. The sample records about 530,000 distinct CDR3 sequences, approximately 20% being singletons. These records were also assigned to another study, of yellow fever vaccine responses in identical twins.

The sequenced material came from CD4+ T cells sorted from blood. These receptors originate from a woman in her late teens or twenties in good health.

The gene calls are TRBV14 and TRBJ2-7; the D gene is possibly TRBD1 (6 bases). The ends were cut back, 7 bases at V and 0 bases at J, with 10 bases in the middle. CDR1 and CDR2 (germline): SGHDN, FVKESK. The CDR3 has 13 amino acids. CDR3 in amino acids: CASKADSSYEQYF. CDR3 sequence (DNA): TGTGCCAGCAAGGCGGACAGCTCCTACGAGCAGTACTTC.

The chain uses TRBV7-2 and TRBJ2-1; 12 bases agree with TRBD2. This CDR3 is 15 amino acids long. Germline-derived CDR1 and CDR2 are SGHTA and FQGNSA. V lost 6 bases, J lost 3 bases, and 3 bases stayed unmatched. CDR3 in DNA: TGTGCCAGCAGACGACTAGCGGGGGTCTACAATGAGCAGTTCTTC. Translation: CASRRLAGVYNEQFF.

The sample holds a few counts of this clonotype. The chain carries TRBV5-1 and TRBJ2-1; unclear D gene. The germline V gene has CDR1 SGHRS and CDR2 YFSETQ. Trimming pared 0 bases from V and 7 bases from J, leaving 8 bases between. The CDR3 loop spans 13 amino acids. DNA for the CDR3: TGCGCCAGCAGCTTGGCCCTAGAAAATGAGCAGTTCTTC. The encoded protein is CASSLALENEQFF.

The chain joins TRBV5-6 to TRBJ2-1; 7 bases are shared with TRBD2. CDR1 is SGHDT and CDR2 is YYEEEE in the germline V gene. V was clipped by 4 bases and J by 2 bases; unmatched bases: 9. The CDR3 has 16 amino acids. The CDR3: CASSLLGGTTYNEQFF. The CDR3 DNA reads TGTGCCAGCAGCCTATTGGGGGGGACCACCTACAATGAGCAGTTCTTC.

This clonotype was counted ten times or more. The rearrangement links TRBV5-1 to TRBJ2-2, with D perhaps TRBD2 (5 bases). Between the trimmed V and J ends, which lost 4 bases and 1 base, there was a span of 11 bases. Germline V lookup: CDR1 SGHRS, CDR2 YFSETQ. The CDR3 spans 15 residues. The chain's CDR3 is CASSPPGLNTGELFF. The CDR3 bases are TGCGCCAGCAGCCCCCCCGGACTGAACACCGGGGAGCTGTTTTTT.

The chain couples TRBV12-3 or TRBV12-4 to TRBJ2-7; 9 bases align to TRBD2. CDR3 length equals 15 residues. With 3 bases clipped from V and 0 bases from J, the junction kept 3 bases outside the gene matches. CDR3 DNA: TGTGCCAGCAGTTTGTCTAGCGGGATCTCCTACGAGCAGTACTTC. The encoded protein is CASSLSSGISYEQYF.

The table lists this clonotype with a few counts. The CDR3 bases are TGCGCCAGCAGCCAAGATCAGGGAGTAAACACCGGGGAGCTGTTTTTT. Translation gives CASSQDQGVNTGELFF. This rearrangement joins TRBV4-1 to TRBJ2-2; D could derive from TRBD1 or TRBD2 (5 bases each). Trimming stripped 0 bases from V and 2 bases from J, with 10 bases between. This CDR3 is built from 16 residues. Germline values: CDR1 MGHRA, CDR2 YSYEKL.

The chain is built from TRBV12-3 or TRBV12-4 and TRBJ2-7, with D tentatively TRBD2 (7 bases). V shed 5 bases and J shed 3 bases, with 14 bases lying between them. There are 14 residues in the CDR3. The CDR3 spells CASSPRGAVYEQYF. The CDR3 nucleotides are TGTGCCAGCAGTCCTCGGGGGGCGGTCTACGAGCAGTACTTC.

J is TRBJ2-7 and V is TRBV15; 13 bases are a match to TRBD2. V lost 2 bases and J lost 6; bases outside the gene matches: 7. This CDR3 is 16 amino acids long. Germline lookup yields CDR1 LNHNV and CDR2 YYDKDF (reference sequence). CDR3 bases: TGTGCCACCAGCAGACCTGGACTAGCGGGAGCTGCCGAGCAGTACTTC. Amino acid sequence: CATSRPGLAGAAEQYF.

This clonotype was observed a handful of times. The chain joins TRBV28 to TRBJ2-7; 12 bases line up with TRBD1. Trimming took 4 bases from V and 3 from J; bases not matched to a gene: 4. Germline V gene sequence: CDR1 MDHEN, CDR2 SYDVKM. The CDR3 sequence is 15 residues long. The chain's CDR3 is CASSSGTGGHYEQYF. The CDR3 nucleotides are TGTGCCAGCAGTTCCGGGACAGGGGGCCACTACGAGCAGTACTTC.

The table lists this clonotype with many counts. This chain connects TRBV12-3 or TRBV12-4 to TRBJ2-7; 8 bases line up with TRBD1. V was clipped by 5 bases and J by 3 bases; unmatched bases: 3. This CDR3 region has 13 residues. CDR3: CASSLGQGYEQYF. In DNA, the CDR3 is TGTGCCAGCAGTCTCGGACAGGGCTACGAGCAGTACTTC.

This clonotype was seen a few times. The chain combines TRBV18 with TRBJ2-7; D unclear. Per germline, CDR1 KGHSH and CDR2 LQKENI. The CDR3 is 12 residues long. V lost 6 bases to trimming and J lost 2 bases, with 8 bases between them. This chain's CDR3 is CASSSDTYEQYF. In DNA, the CDR3 is TGTGCCAGCTCCTCAGACACCTACGAGCAGTACTTC.

This clonotype was seen a handful of times. This chain joins TRBV24-1 and TRBJ2-3; D is unresolved. The V gene's germline CDR1 is KGHDR and CDR2 SFDVKD. The CDR3 loop spans 14 amino acids. With 6 bases removed from V and 0 bases from J, the gap between germline ends came to 9 bases. CDR3 sequence (DNA): TGTGCCACCAGTAATGGCGGAAGCACAGATACGCAGTATTTT. Its protein product is CATSNGGSTDTQYF.

This clonotype was seen more than once but under ten times. V usage is TRBV7-8 and J usage is TRBJ2-5; 7 positions match TRBD2. V shed 3 bases and J 2 bases; nucleotides not matched to a gene: 6. The CDR3 runs to 15 residues. CDR1 is SGHVS, CDR2 FQNEAQ, per germline. In nucleotides, the CDR3 is TGTGCCAGCAGCTTCTCGGGACTACAACAAGAGACCCAGTACTTC. Protein sequence: CASSFSGLQQETQYF.

The genes are TRBV11-2 and TRBJ2-2; TRBD2 aligns across 10 bases. Germline V gives CDR1 SGHAT, CDR2 FQNNGV. The CDR3 is made up of 18 amino acids. The V and J ends lost 5 bases and 1 base, in that order; junction bases with no gene match: 10. The CDR3 reads CASSRGITSGENTGELFF. The CDR3 nucleotides read TGTGCCAGCAGCCGAGGGATAACTAGCGGGGAGAACACCGGGGAGCTGTTTTTT.

The CDR3 coding sequence is TGCGCCAGCAGCCAAGAACCGGGACTAGCGGGGACCACAGATACGCAGTATTTT. Translated: CASSQEPGLAGTTDTQYF. The V call is TRBV4-1, the J call TRBJ2-3; 13 bases map to TRBD2. Looked up from germline, CDR1 is MGHRA and CDR2 is YSYEKL. J was trimmed by 2 bases and V by 0 bases; bases with no gene match: 5. This CDR3 is 18 amino acids long.

V and J are TRBV10-3 and TRBJ1-2; D gene ambiguous. Between the trimmed V and J ends, which lost 2 bases and 5 bases, there was a span of 9 bases. The germline V gene encodes CDR1 ENHRY and CDR2 SYGVKD. CDR3 size: 13 residues. The CDR3 loop reads CAISETSEYGYTF. The CDR3 DNA reads as TGTGCCATCAGTGAGACATCAGAGTATGGCTACACCTTC.

Here the CDR3 DNA reads TGCAGTGCTACGCAGACCCCGGGACAGGGAAGCTACGAGCAGTACTTC. It translates to CSATQTPGQGSYEQYF. The rearrangement links TRBV20-1 to TRBJ2-7; 9 nucleotides agree with TRBD1. The V and J ends lost 4 bases and 3 bases, in that order; junction bases with no gene match: 13. CDR3 length: 16 residues. Germline V CDR1 and CDR2: DFQATT, SNEGSKA (reference sequence).

This clonotype came up many times. This chain links TRBV5-1 with TRBJ2-3; TRBD2 agrees at 9 bases. V was clipped by 3 bases and J by 0 bases; unmatched bases: 8. The CDR3 runs 17 residues. The germline V gene has CDR1 SGHRS and CDR2 YFSETQ. The CDR3 nucleotides read TGCGCCAGCAGCTCTCTATTTAGCGGGAGTAGCACAGATACGCAGTATTTT. Encoded protein: CASSSLFSGSSTDTQYF.